This TCR beta chain was documented in a study of T-cell reconstitution after alpha-beta-depleted transplantation in children. This clonotype turned up a few times. Unique molecular identifiers were incorporated during preparation of the TCRbeta library. Via MiXCR, TCRdb re-called the PCR reads, giving one row per CDR3 protein. The table has around 410,000 distinct CDR3 sequences, around 9.9% seen once. CDR3 size: 16 residues. V dropped 2 bases and J dropped 4 bases, with 15 bases sitting between them. Germline loops: CDR1 KGHSH, CDR2 LQKENI. The chain links TRBV18 to TRBJ2-1; D is perhaps TRBD1 or TRBD2 (5 bases each). The clonotype comes from a human donor who donated a stem cell graft to a child with acute myeloid leukemia. The specimen was PBMCs from the stem cell graft donor, collected from the stem cell graft. This CDR3 is CASSPWGPGLYNEQFF. DNA for the CDR3: TGTGCCAGCTCACCATGGGGACCGGGGCTTTACAATGAGCAGTTCTTC.